The entry below gives a single T cell receptor (beta chain) sequence along with its context. The sample is drawn from a study of spatial heterogeneity in lung cancer. Documented time point: blood at routine non-recurrence follow-up after resection. Trimming removed 3 bases from V and 8 bases from J; junction bases left unmatched: 7. Germline assignment: CDR1 ENHRY and CDR2 SYGVKD. This CDR3 has 15 amino acids. One entry per CDR3 protein, called by TCRdb with MiXCR from the 5' RACE reads. The table has a few thousand distinct CDR3 sequences, about 28% seen once. The receptor's source is a male donor with early-stage non-small cell lung cancer. This specimen consisted of PBMCs, obtained at follow-up. This sequence joins TRBV10-3 and TRBJ2-1; 10 bases are shared with TRBD2. CDR3 protein: CAISESLAGADEQFF. DNA for the CDR3: TGTGCCATCAGTGAATCTCTAGCGGGAGCCGATGAGCAGTTCTTC.